This T cell receptor beta chain was identified in a study of control samples from healthy donors and cancer patients. Clones were sequenced by immunoSEQ multiplex PCR, and TCRdb holds only the in-frame ones, with some missing. The sample has over 150,000 clones, approximately 94% seen once. The germline V gene has CDR1 SGDLS and CDR2 YYNGEE. The CDR3 totals 15 residues. After removal of 3 bases from V and 1 base from J, the junction contained 4 bases not matched to a gene. V usage is TRBV9 and J usage is TRBJ1-1, with 9 bases fitting TRBD1. This receptor was identified in a man aged 25 to 45 in good health. Material for sequencing was blood. The DNA of the CDR3 is TGTGCCAGCAGCGCGGACAGGGGCCCGAACACTGAAGCTTTCTTT. Amino acid sequence: CASSADRGPNTEAFF.